These 27 T cell receptor beta chains were all obtained from the same sample, sequenced in a study of T cell responses to AZD1222 COVID-19 vaccine. Method: immunoSEQ multiplex PCR; TCRdb's copy keeps in-frame clones and lacks some. Of 100,000 to 120,000 clones detected, nearly 90% appear once; the ten largest clones hold about 3.3%. Sequencing was performed on peripheral blood, taken on day 0 of AZD1222 vaccination. All receptors derive from an adult in good health.

This clone came up a few times. The V gene is TRBV18, the J gene TRBJ1-1; TRBD1 matches at 12 bases. The CDR3 totals 17 residues. V gave up 3 bases and J gave up 1 base; unmatched junction bases: 6. Germline values: CDR1 KGHSH, CDR2 LQKENI. DNA of the CDR3: TGTGCCAGCTCACCGATTGGGACAGGGGGCGCGAACACTGAAGCTTTCTTT. This gives the protein CASSPIGTGGANTEAFF.

This clone was observed once. The chain recombines TRBV7-3 with TRBJ2-3; TRBD2 matches 11 bases. CDR1 is SGHTA, CDR2 FQGTGA, per germline. The V segment lost 4 bases and the J segment 1 base; nucleotides outside the gene matches: 4. The CDR3 is 16 residues long. The CDR3: CASSSILAGGTDTQYF. The CDR3 DNA is TGTGCCAGCAGCTCCATACTAGCGGGGGGCACAGATACGCAGTATTTT.

The gene calls are TRBV2 and TRBJ1-1; D not resolved. CDR1 and CDR2 from the germline V gene are SNHLY and FYNNEI. Trimming cost V 7 bases and J 1 base, with 13 bases left between them. This CDR3 is built from 14 residues. The CDR3 sequence: CASTFREGNTEAFF. Written as DNA, the CDR3 is TGTGCCAGCACCTTCCGGGAGGGGAACACTGAAGCTTTCTTT.

The CDR3 sequence: CRVGQGPYNEQFF. The CDR3 DNA reads TGCAGGGTAGGGCAGGGGCCTTACAATGAGCAGTTCTTC. This sequence joins TRBV29-1 and TRBJ2-1; TRBD1 might be the D (6 bases). The CDR3 extends over 13 amino acids. CDR1 is SQVTM and CDR2 is ANQGSEA in the germline V gene.

V usage is TRBV28 and J usage is TRBJ1-1; D is possibly TRBD1 (5 bases). This CDR3 is 13 amino acids long. Deletions cut 4 bases from V and 3 bases from J, with 9 bases between. From germline, CDR1 is MDHEN and CDR2 SYDVKM. CDR3 in amino acids: CASSWTRDTEAFF. The CDR3 nucleotides are TGTGCCAGCAGTTGGACACGGGACACTGAAGCTTTCTTT.

The chain joins TRBV6-2 or TRBV6-3 to TRBJ2-7; TRBD1 is a possible D gene (5 bases). V was clipped by 2 bases and J by 5 bases, with 16 bases between them. Germline lookup yields CDR1 MNHEY and CDR2 SVGEGT. The CDR3 totals 15 residues. The CDR3: CASSYEAGNRHEQYF. CDR3 coding DNA: TGTGCCAGCAGTTACGAAGCAGGGAACAGACACGAGCAGTACTTC.

The genes are TRBV6-6 and TRBJ1-3; a weak D match, TRBD1 (5 bases). Trimming removed 2 bases from V and 6 bases from J, with 17 bases in between. Germline CDR1 and CDR2: MNHNY and SVGAGI (reference sequence). The CDR3 is 16 residues long. In nucleotides, the CDR3 is TGTGCCAGCAGTTACCGCACCCGGGGGGGGGAAAACACCATATATTTT. Translated, it gives CASSYRTRGGENTIYF.

J is TRBJ1-2 and V is TRBV19, with D hard to call. V was cut by 1 base and J by 3 bases, with 9 bases left in between. Germline V lookup: CDR1 LNHDA, CDR2 SQIVND (reference sequence). The CDR3 contains 14 residues. CDR3 in amino acids: CASSIVARDYGYTF. The CDR3 DNA reads TGTGCCAGTAGTATAGTCGCCAGAGACTATGGCTACACCTTC.

The V gene is TRBV15, the J gene TRBJ2-5; TRBD1 is a possible D gene (6 bases). Trimming shortened V by 9 bases and J by 4 bases, and 18 bases separated the two germline ends. This CDR3 contains 14 residues. Looked up from germline, CDR1 is LNHNV and CDR2 is YYDKDF (reference sequence). Here the CDR3 DNA reads TGTGCCACAGGAGTGGGCAGGGGTACAGAGACCCAGTACTTC. It encodes CATGVGRGTETQYF.

This clone was seen just once. The chain joins TRBV4-2 to TRBJ1-3, with 8 bases lining up with TRBD1. Trimming removed 0 bases from V and 4 bases from J; junction bases left unmatched: 8. The CDR3 consists of 17 residues. Germline V lookup: CDR1 LGHNA, CDR2 YNFKEQ. The DNA of the CDR3 is TGTGCCAGCAGCCAAGATGCCACGACAGGGGCCGGAAACACCATATATTTT. Its protein is CASSQDATTGAGNTIYF.

The chain carries TRBV3-1 (or the pseudogene TRBV3-2) and TRBJ2-5; the D is unclear. This CDR3 comprises 14 residues. Germline values: CDR1 LGHDT, CDR2 YNNKEL (reference sequence). The V gene lost 1 base and the J gene lost 1 base, with 7 bases spanning the gap. The CDR3 sequence is CASSQGQTQETQYF. The CDR3, as DNA: TGTGCCAGCAGCCAAGGGCAGACCCAAGAGACCCAGTACTTC.

The chain recombines TRBV5-8 with TRBJ1-2; 12 nucleotides line up with TRBD1. CDR3 length: 15 amino acids. Germline V lookup: CDR1 SGHTS, CDR2 YDEGEE. V was pared by 6 bases and J by 8 bases, with 11 bases of the junction left unmatched. The CDR3 reads CASTNPGQGARGYTF. Written as DNA, the CDR3 is TGTGCCAGCACCAATCCGGGACAGGGGGCTCGAGGCTACACCTTC.

This sequence joins TRBV5-4 and TRBJ1-6, with D tentatively TRBD1 (5 bases). Germline V gene sequence: CDR1 SGHNT, CDR2 YYREEE (reference sequence). CDR3 size: 14 residues. V was trimmed by 3 bases and J by 4 bases, leaving 8 bases between them. CDR3 region: CASSSQGYNSPLHF. CDR3 nucleotide sequence: TGTGCCAGCAGCTCGCAGGGATATAATTCACCCCTCCACTTT.

This chain joins TRBV10-1 and TRBJ2-7; 8 positions agree with TRBD1. This CDR3 contains 24 residues. V was pared by 3 bases and J by 7 bases, with 38 bases of the junction left unmatched. Germline lookup yields CDR1 WNHNN and CDR2 SYGVQD (reference sequence). The CDR3 DNA reads as TGCGCCAGCAGTGATACTAGAGCGGACAGGGACATTAAACCTCATCTACCCTCCTACGGGGAGCAGTACTTC. Its translation is CASSDTRADRDIKPHLPSYGEQYF.

The chain uses TRBV24-1 and TRBJ2-1; 12 nucleotides agree with TRBD2. Germline V gene lookup returns CDR1 KGHDR and CDR2 SFDVKD. This CDR3 is 15 amino acids long. After removal of 3 bases from V and 8 bases from J, the junction contained 4 bases not matched to a gene. The CDR3 loop is CATSDPSGRDHEQFF. CDR3 coding DNA: TGTGCCACCAGTGATCCTAGCGGGAGGGATCATGAGCAGTTCTTC.

The chain employs TRBV28 and TRBJ2-7, with TRBD1 matching over 9 bases. Looked up from germline, CDR1 is MDHEN and CDR2 is SYDVKM. With 8 bases clipped from V and 2 bases from J, the junction kept 10 bases outside the gene matches. This CDR3 spans 15 amino acids. CDR3 protein: CASRQDRGFTYEQYF. In nucleotides, the CDR3 is TGTGCCAGCCGCCAGGACAGGGGATTTACCTACGAGCAGTACTTC.

This rearrangement joins TRBV19 to TRBJ1-5; TRBD1 matches at 8 bases. This CDR3 is 14 amino acids long. V dropped 5 bases and J dropped 2; count of bases not matched to a gene: 2. CDR1 and CDR2 (germline): LNHDA, SQIVND (reference sequence). CDR3 loop: CASSQGAGNQPQHF. The DNA of the CDR3 is TGTGCCAGTAGTCAGGGGGCCGGCAATCAGCCCCAGCATTTT.

The chain has TRBV20-1 and TRBJ2-7; no clear D. The CDR3 length is 14 residues. Trimming shortened V by 3 bases and J by 5 bases, and 17 bases separated the two germline ends. Per germline, CDR1 DFQATT and CDR2 SNEGSKA (reference sequence). The CDR3, as DNA: TGCAGTGCTAGTAGTGACCCGAAGGGCAACGAGCAGTACTTC. It translates to CSASSDPKGNEQYF.

With regard to this clone: Different DNA sequences within this sample yield the same CDR3. The rearrangement links TRBV5-1 to TRBJ1-1, with D hard to call. Germline values: CDR1 SGHRS, CDR2 YFSETQ. Trimming left V 7 bases short and J 1 base short, with 11 bases between. The CDR3 covers 13 residues. The CDR3 coding sequence is TGCGCCAGCTCCTGGGAGGGGAACACTGAAGCTTTCTTT. Amino acid sequence: CASSWEGNTEAFF.

The V gene is TRBV28, the J gene TRBJ1-2; no firm D call. The CDR3 totals 11 residues. Trimming left V 8 bases short and J 5 bases short, with 9 bases between. From germline, CDR1 is MDHEN and CDR2 SYDVKM. CDR3 in DNA: TGTGCCAGCGGATCTGAGTATGGCTACACCTTC. This encodes CASGSEYGYTF.

The J gene is TRBJ1-5, the V gene TRBV28; 8 nucleotides agree with TRBD1. This CDR3 comprises 15 residues. V was clipped by 3 bases and J by 5 bases; unmatched bases: 6. CDR1 and CDR2 (germline): MDHEN, SYDVKM. The CDR3: CASSFQDRVDQPQHF. The CDR3 coding sequence is TGTGCCAGCAGTTTCCAGGACAGGGTCGATCAGCCCCAGCATTTT. The whole variable domain, remainder taken from reference TRBV28 and TRBJ1-5, is DVKVTQSSRYLVKRTGEKVFLECVQDMDHENMFWYRQDPGLGLRLIYFSYDVKMKEKGDIPEGYSVSREKKERFSLILESASTNQTSMYLCASSFQDRVDQPQHFGDGTRLSIL.

The chain carries TRBV28 and TRBJ1-5, with a weak D call TRBD1 (5 bases). This CDR3 is built from 19 residues. CDR1 is MDHEN, CDR2 SYDVKM, per germline. The germline V and J ends were trimmed by 5 bases and 0 bases, with 23 bases remaining between them. DNA for the CDR3: TGTGCCAGCAGTCCCGTTAGGAGCTTGGACATTTATAGCAATCAGCCCCAGCATTTT. Translation: CASSPVRSLDIYSNQPQHF.

This chain uses TRBV18 with TRBJ1-3, with D perhaps TRBD1 (6 bases). Germline assignment: CDR1 KGHSH and CDR2 LQKENI. CDR3 length: 18 amino acids. The ends were cut back, 1 base at V and 1 base at J, with 17 bases in the middle. CDR3 loop: CASSPRREQGRSGNTIYF. The CDR3 DNA reads TGTGCCAGCTCACCACGGAGGGAACAGGGCCGGTCTGGAAACACCATATATTTT.

The rearrangement uses TRBV19 and TRBJ1-4; 7 nucleotides agree with TRBD1. The CDR3 has 17 amino acids. With 6 bases clipped from V and 6 bases from J, the junction kept 16 bases outside the gene matches. Germline-derived CDR1 and CDR2 are LNHDA and SQIVND (reference sequence). In DNA, the CDR3 is TGTGCCAGTAGGCTGGGGGCGAACAGGGGAAGCGATGAAAAACTGTTTTTT. Translated: CASRLGANRGSDEKLFF.

The chain carries TRBV7-9 and TRBJ1-2, with 10 bases identical to TRBD1. With 1 base clipped from V and 5 bases from J, the junction kept 7 bases outside the gene matches. This CDR3 comprises 16 residues. Germline V gene data show CDR1 as SEHNR and CDR2 as FQNEAQ (reference sequence). The CDR3 loop reads CASSLDYWDRGYGYTF. CDR3 nucleotide sequence: TGTGCCAGCAGCTTAGACTACTGGGACAGGGGTTATGGCTACACCTTC.

The V call is TRBV4-2, the J call TRBJ1-1, with 10 bases aligning to TRBD1. CDR1 and CDR2 from the germline V gene are LGHNA and YNFKEQ. V trimming: 4 bases; J trimming: 3 bases; junction bases outside the gene matches: 2. The CDR3 loop spans 14 amino acids. CDR3 coding DNA: TGTGCCAGCAGCCCCGACAGGGGGCACACTGAAGCTTTCTTT. The encoded protein is CASSPDRGHTEAFF.

V gene TRBV5-4 combines with J gene TRBJ2-3; no clear D gene. V dropped 2 bases and J dropped 2 bases, with 6 bases sitting between them. The CDR3 extends over 13 amino acids. Germline V gene data show CDR1 as SGHNT and CDR2 as YYREEE (reference sequence). CDR3 region: CASSFPNTDTQYF. CDR3 nucleotide sequence: TGTGCCAGCAGCTTCCCGAACACAGATACGCAGTATTTT.